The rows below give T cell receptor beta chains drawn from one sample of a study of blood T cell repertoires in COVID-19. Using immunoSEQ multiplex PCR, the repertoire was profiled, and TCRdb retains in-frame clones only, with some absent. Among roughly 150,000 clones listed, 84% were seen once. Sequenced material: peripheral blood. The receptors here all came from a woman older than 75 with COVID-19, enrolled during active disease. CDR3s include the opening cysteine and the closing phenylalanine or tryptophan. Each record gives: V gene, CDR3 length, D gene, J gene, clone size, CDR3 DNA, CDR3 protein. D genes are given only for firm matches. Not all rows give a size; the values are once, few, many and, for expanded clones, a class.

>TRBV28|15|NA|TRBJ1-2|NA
TGTGCCAGCAGTTTGATGACAGGCGGGGGATATGGCTACACCTTC
CASSLMTGGGYGYTF
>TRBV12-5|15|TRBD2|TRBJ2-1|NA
TGTGCTAGTGGTGCCAGCGGGGGGCGGTACAATGAGCAGTTCTTC
CASGASGGRYNEQFF
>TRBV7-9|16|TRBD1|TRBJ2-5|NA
TGTGCCAGCATCCCCCGGGACAGGGGGCAGTGGGAGACCCAGTACTTC
CASIPRDRGQWETQYF
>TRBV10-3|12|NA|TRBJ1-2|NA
TGTGCCATCCCCCTTCCTAACTATGGCTACACCTTC
CAIPLPNYGYTF
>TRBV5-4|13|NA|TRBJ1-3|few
TGTGCCAGCAGCCTCCGGGCGGGGAACACCATATATTTT
CASSLRAGNTIYF
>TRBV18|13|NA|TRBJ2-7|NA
TGTGCCAGCTCACCACCAACAGCCTACGAGCAGTACTTC
CASSPPTAYEQYF
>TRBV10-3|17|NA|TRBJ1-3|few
TGTGCCATCAGTGGCGGAACAGGGCTCAACTCTGGAAACACCATATATTTT
CAISGGTGLNSGNTIYF
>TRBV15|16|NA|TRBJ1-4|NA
TGTGCCACCAGCAGAGATCGGGAGCGACAAGTAATTAAACTGTTTTTT
CATSRDRERQVIKLFF
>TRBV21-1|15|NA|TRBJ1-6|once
TGTGCCAGCAGCAAATGCCACAGGGAAAGATCACCCCTCCACTTT
CASSKCHRERSPLHF
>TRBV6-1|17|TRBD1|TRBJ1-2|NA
TGTGCCAGCAGTGTTACGGTACAGGGGCTAACTAACTATGGCTACACCTTC
CASSVTVQGLTNYGYTF
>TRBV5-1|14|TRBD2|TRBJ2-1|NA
TGCGCCAGCAGAGTAGCGGGGGAAGACAATGAGCAGTTCTTC
CASRVAGEDNEQFF
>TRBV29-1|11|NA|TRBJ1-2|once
TGCAGCGCGGGGGGGGCAGCACGGTACACCTTC
CSAGGAARYTF
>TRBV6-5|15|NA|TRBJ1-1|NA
TGTGCCAGCAGTTACTCCATGGGGGGGCAGGTTGAAGCTTTCTTT
CASSYSMGGQVEAFF
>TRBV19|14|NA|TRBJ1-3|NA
TGTGCCAGTAAAACTCTGAGCTCTGGAAACACCATATATTTT
CASKTLSSGNTIYF
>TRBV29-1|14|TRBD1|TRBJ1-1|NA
TGCAGCGTTGACGGGACAGTTGAGAACACTGAAGCTTTCTTT
CSVDGTVENTEAFF
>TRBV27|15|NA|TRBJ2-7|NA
TGTGCCAGCAGCCGCACAGGGTTAGGGCTAATCGAGCAGTACTTC
CASSRTGLGLIEQYF
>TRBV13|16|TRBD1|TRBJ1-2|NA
TGTGCCAGCAGCCGGGGACAGGGGGAGGCTAACTATGGCTACACCTTC
CASSRGQGEANYGYTF
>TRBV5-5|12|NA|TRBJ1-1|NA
TGTGCCAGCAGACCGGACTGGGGTGAAGCTTTCTTT
CASRPDWGEAFF
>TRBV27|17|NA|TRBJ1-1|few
TGTGCCAGCAGTTTACGGCAGGGAGGCGGGATGAACACTGAAGCTTTCTTT
CASSLRQGGGMNTEAFF
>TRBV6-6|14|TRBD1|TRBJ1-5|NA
TGTGCCAGCAGTTCTCCAGACAGGGTTCAGCCCCAGCATTTT
CASSSPDRVQPQHF
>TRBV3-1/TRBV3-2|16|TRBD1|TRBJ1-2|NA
TGTGCCAGCAGCCACCGACAGGGAGCACTTGACGGTGGCTACACCTTC
CASSHRQGALDGGYTF
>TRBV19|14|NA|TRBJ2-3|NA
TGTGCCGTTAGGTCAAGGGGATACACAGATACGCAGTATTTT
CAVRSRGYTDTQYF
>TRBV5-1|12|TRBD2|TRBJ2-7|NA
TGCGCCAGCAGCTCACTAGCGGGCGAGCAGTACTTC
CASSSLAGEQYF
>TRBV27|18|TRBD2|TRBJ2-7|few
TGTGCCAGCAGTTCCCTAGCGGGAGGGGAATACCCTCGGTACGAGCAGTACTTC
CASSSLAGGEYPRYEQYF
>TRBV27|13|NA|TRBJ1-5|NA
TGTGCCAGCAGTTTTCAGGCACACCAGCCCCAGCATTTT
CASSFQAHQPQHF
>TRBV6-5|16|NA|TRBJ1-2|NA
TGTGCCAGCAGTTACTCCCCCCAGGGTCCTAACTATGGCTACACCTTC
CASSYSPQGPNYGYTF
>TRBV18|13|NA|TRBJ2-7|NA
TGTGCCAGCTCACCGACAGTTTCCTACGAGCAGTACTTC
CASSPTVSYEQYF
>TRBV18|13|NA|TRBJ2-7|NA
TGTGCCAGCTCACCCCCGGGGTCCGGCGAGCAGTACTTC
CASSPPGSGEQYF
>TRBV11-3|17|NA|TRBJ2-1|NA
TGTGCCAGCAGCAAACGGGCCAACCCTCAGGGTGGCAATGAGCAGTTCTTC
CASSKRANPQGGNEQFF
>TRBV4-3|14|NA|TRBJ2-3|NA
TGCGCCAGCAGTCGACTCTCTAACACAGATACGCAGTATTTT
CASSRLSNTDTQYF
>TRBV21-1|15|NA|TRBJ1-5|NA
TGTGCCAGCAGCACCCGACGGGAAGGAAATCAGCCCCAGCATTTT
CASSTRREGNQPQHF
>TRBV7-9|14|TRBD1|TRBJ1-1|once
TGTGCCAGCAGCTTAAAGGGGGCAGTGACTGAAGCTTTCTTT
CASSLKGAVTEAFF
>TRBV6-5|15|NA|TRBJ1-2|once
TGTGCCAGCAGAGCCAGGGAAATTCCTAACTATGGCTACACCTTC
CASRAREIPNYGYTF
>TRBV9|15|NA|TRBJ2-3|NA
TGTGCCAGCAGCGTAGACCGGGGAGTCACAGATACGCAGTATTTT
CASSVDRGVTDTQYF
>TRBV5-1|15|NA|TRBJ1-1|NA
TGCGCCAGCAGCCCGACAGTGTTTATGAACACTGAAGCTTTCTTT
CASSPTVFMNTEAFF
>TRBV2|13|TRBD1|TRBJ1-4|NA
TGTGCCAGCAGTACAGGGGGCGATGAAAAACTGTTTTTT
CASSTGGDEKLFF
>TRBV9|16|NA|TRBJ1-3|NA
TGTGCCAGCAGCGTATCTCCGGGAGCACTTGGAAACACCATATATTTT
CASSVSPGALGNTIYF
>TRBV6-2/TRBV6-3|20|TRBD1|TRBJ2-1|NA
TGTGCCAGCAGTTATAGACCGGGACAGGGGGCGCGACCTACGGTCGATGAGCAGTTCTTC
CASSYRPGQGARPTVDEQFF
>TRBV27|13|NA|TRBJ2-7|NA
TGTGCCAGCAGTTACGTACAGGGCCACGAGCAGTACTTC
CASSYVQGHEQYF
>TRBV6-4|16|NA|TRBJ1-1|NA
TGTGCCAGCAGTGACTCGCTCGGCAGGGTGAACACTGAAGCTTTCTTT
CASSDSLGRVNTEAFF
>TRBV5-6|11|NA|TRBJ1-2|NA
TGTGCCAGCAGCTTGGGGGGCGGCTACACCTTC
CASSLGGGYTF
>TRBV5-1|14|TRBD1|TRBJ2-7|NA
TGCGCCAGCAGCTTTGGACAGGGGGCACGGGAGCAGTACTTC
CASSFGQGAREQYF
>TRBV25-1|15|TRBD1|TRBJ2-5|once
TGTGCCAGCAGTGAAAGACAGGGGGCTCGTGAGACCCAGTACTTC
CASSERQGARETQYF
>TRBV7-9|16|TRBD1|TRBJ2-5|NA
TGTGCCAGCACCTCTCCCGGACAGGGCCATATGGAGACCCAGTACTTC
CASTSPGQGHMETQYF
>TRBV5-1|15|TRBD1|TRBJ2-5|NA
TGCGCCAGCAGCACCATACCGGGACAGCCAGAGACCCAGTACTTC
CASSTIPGQPETQYF
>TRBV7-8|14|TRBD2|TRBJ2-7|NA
TGTGCCAGCAGCCAGGGACTAGCGGACTACGAGCAGTACTTC
CASSQGLADYEQYF
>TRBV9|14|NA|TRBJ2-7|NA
TGTGCCAGCAGCGAGTACGGGAGCTCCTACGAGCAGTACTTC
CASSEYGSSYEQYF
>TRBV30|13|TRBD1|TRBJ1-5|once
TGTGCCTGGAGTCCCGGACAGGCCGAGCCCCAGCATTTT
CAWSPGQAEPQHF
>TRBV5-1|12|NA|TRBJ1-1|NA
TGCGCCAGCAGCATAGGGGTCACTGAAGCTTTCTTT
CASSIGVTEAFF
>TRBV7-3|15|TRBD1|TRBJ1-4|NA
TGTGCCAGCAGCCCGCAGGGGGTAACTTCGGAAAAACTGTTTTTT
CASSPQGVTSEKLFF